A selection of T cell receptor beta chains follows, all from one sample in a study of a mutant IDH1 vaccine in newly diagnosed glioma. Profiling relied on immunoSEQ multiplex PCR, and the TCRdb table lists in-frame clones only, not all of them. The table lists around 30,000 clones, around four fifths of them singletons. The sequencing used peripheral blood mononuclear cells (PBMCs), collected from a glioma patient treated with radiotherapy, temozolomide or both. Source of these receptors: a man aged 50 to 59 with glioma. Some clones in this sample may be carry-over from other donors' samples. Each CDR3 is given with its conserved first and last residue. The D gene is left open where the match is weak. Size values are once, few and many counts, or a class for expanded clones, and some rows have none.

j_call,d_call,clone_size,v_call,cdr3_aa,cdr3_nt
TRBJ2-6,NA,NA,TRBV7-8,CASSLDDSGANVLTF,TGTGCCAGCAGCTTAGATGACTCTGGGGCCAACGTCCTGACTTTC
TRBJ2-3,TRBD2,NA,TRBV6-4,CASSDSTSGGGTDTQYF,TGTGCCAGCAGTGACTCGACTAGCGGGGGGGGCACAGATACGCAGTATTTT
TRBJ2-7,NA,once,TRBV21-1,CASSKAQCPTAGGF,TGTGCCAGCAGCAAAGCCCAGTGTCCGACCGCAGGGGGCTTC
TRBJ2-2,TRBD2,NA,TRBV10-3,CAISPGGTGELFF,TGTGCCATCAGTCCGGGGGGCACCGGGGAGCTGTTTTTT
TRBJ1-1,TRBD1,NA,TRBV10-3,CAISSGTGKAEAFF,TGTGCCATCAGTTCCGGGACAGGGAAGGCTGAAGCTTTCTTT
TRBJ2-5,NA,NA,TRBV2,CASSESSVSQETQYF,TGTGCCAGCAGTGAGAGTAGCGTGTCACAAGAGACCCAGTACTTC
TRBJ1-2,TRBD1,once,TRBV15,CATSARQGGLGGYTF,TGTGCCACCAGCGCCCGACAGGGCGGCTTGGGGGGCTACACCTTC
TRBJ1-2,NA,NA,TRBV7-9,CARDPLAVYGYTF,TGTGCCAGGGACCCCCTTGCGGTCTATGGCTACACCTTC
TRBJ1-3,NA,NA,TRBV7-2,CASSPTQGGNTIYF,TGTGCCAGCAGCCCTACCCAAGGTGGAAACACCATATATTTT
TRBJ2-7,TRBD1,once,TRBV29-1,CSVPGQAYEQYF,TGCAGCGTTCCGGGACAGGCCTACGAGCAGTACTTC
TRBJ2-5,NA,NA,TRBV28,CASGGVGQYF,TGTGCCAGCGGGGGCGTGGGCCAGTACTTC
TRBJ1-3,NA,once,TRBV6-4,CASTMGDTIYF,TGTGCCAGCACAATGGGTGACACCATATATTTT
TRBJ1-2,NA,few,TRBV4-1,CASSQDPGDHYGYTF,TGCGCCAGCAGCCAAGACCCAGGGGATCACTATGGCTACACCTTC
TRBJ1-2,NA,NA,TRBV6-5,CASSYSTGHGGYTF,TGTGCCAGCAGTTATAGCACAGGCCATGGTGGCTACACCTTC
TRBJ2-7,NA,few,TRBV5-4,CASSSFSTASYEQYF,TGTGCCAGCAGCTCATTTTCGACAGCGTCCTACGAGCAGTACTTC
TRBJ1-1,NA,NA,TRBV19,CASSIGGRMNTEAFF,TGTGCCAGTAGTATAGGGGGGCGCATGAACACTGAAGCTTTCTTT
TRBJ2-1,NA,NA,TRBV19,CASRDLGGNEQFF,TGTGCCAGTAGGGACCTAGGGGGCAATGAGCAGTTCTTC
TRBJ2-7,NA,NA,TRBV14,CASSLRDLNYEQYF,TGTGCCAGCAGCCTCCGGGACCTCAACTACGAGCAGTACTTC
TRBJ1-3,NA,once,TRBV5-6,CASTPGGDSGNTIYF,TGTGCCAGTACTCCTGGTGGCGACTCTGGAAACACCATATATTTT
TRBJ1-2,NA,once,TRBV6-5,CASIGGEGYGYTF,TGTGCCAGCATAGGAGGGGAAGGCTATGGCTACACCTTC
TRBJ1-1,NA,NA,TRBV11-2,CASSPYRQGGTEAFF,TGTGCCAGCAGCCCCTACAGGCAGGGCGGCACTGAAGCTTTCTTT
TRBJ1-5,NA,few,TRBV27,CASSLYGVSNQPQHF,TGTGCCAGCAGTTTATACGGGGTAAGCAATCAGCCCCAGCATTTT
TRBJ1-2,NA,few,TRBV7-2,CASSLVGNYGYTF,TGTGCCAGCAGCTTAGTGGGAAACTATGGCTACACCTTC